This T cell receptor beta chain is drawn from a study of T cell repertoires in cytomegalovirus infection (dated by TCRdb to between 2018 and 2021). General notes on the study: The peptide stimulations were aimed at well-studied HLA-B-restricted epitopes as well as recently identified HLA-C-restricted CMV epitopes, whose presentation resists viral immunomodulation. The HLA type of each donor mattered for the analysis, because public TCR beta signatures pointed to carriage of CMV infection along with the matching HLA type.

Instrument on record: Illumina HiSeq 1500. TCRdb trimmed public reads at Q25 via fastp, called clones via MiXCR and kept in-frame beta chains. Identical CDR3 proteins give one entry, which carries the most common genes and DNA. For this sample there are some 560,000 distinct CDR3 sequences; roughly 43% appear just once. The ten largest clonotypes hold 48% of the sample. What the treatment or condition label conveys for this sample: in vitro stimulation with specific CMV peptide epitopes to enrich CMV-specific T cells. For this clonotype: The antigen this receptor binds is unknown. No much larger clone is present one base from it, and per-base qualities are unavailable.

General findings and caveats noted by the study authors: Carriers of CMV infection plus the relevant HLA type were discriminated by the cumulative frequency of public TCR beta family members in the study cohort and in an independent 352-donor cohort. In the ex vivo response, HLA-C-restricted CMV-specific TCR beta clonotypes were dominant, and in two of eight donors the single most frequent clonotype came from this HLA-C-restricted group.

CDR1 and CDR2 (LNHDA, SQIVND) derive from the germline V gene (reference sequence). V loses 2 bases of germline sequence and J loses 1 base, and the interval between the two ends is 8 bases. Its CDR3 holds 14 amino acids, cysteine through phenylalanine. Of the read, only the CDR3 DNA is kept; its 42 bases are in frame from base 1. The receptor comes from a human donor in good health (CMV status not recorded). Some clones in this sample may be carry-over from other donors' samples. This sample comprised cultured PBMCs, obtained from culture after CMV antigen stimulation. This chain is built from TRBV19 and TRBJ1-1; no confident D gene assignment can be made. The base sequence is TGTGCCAGTAGTATATACAACCCGAACACTGAAGCTTTCTTT. Its amino acids are CASSIYNPNTEAFF.